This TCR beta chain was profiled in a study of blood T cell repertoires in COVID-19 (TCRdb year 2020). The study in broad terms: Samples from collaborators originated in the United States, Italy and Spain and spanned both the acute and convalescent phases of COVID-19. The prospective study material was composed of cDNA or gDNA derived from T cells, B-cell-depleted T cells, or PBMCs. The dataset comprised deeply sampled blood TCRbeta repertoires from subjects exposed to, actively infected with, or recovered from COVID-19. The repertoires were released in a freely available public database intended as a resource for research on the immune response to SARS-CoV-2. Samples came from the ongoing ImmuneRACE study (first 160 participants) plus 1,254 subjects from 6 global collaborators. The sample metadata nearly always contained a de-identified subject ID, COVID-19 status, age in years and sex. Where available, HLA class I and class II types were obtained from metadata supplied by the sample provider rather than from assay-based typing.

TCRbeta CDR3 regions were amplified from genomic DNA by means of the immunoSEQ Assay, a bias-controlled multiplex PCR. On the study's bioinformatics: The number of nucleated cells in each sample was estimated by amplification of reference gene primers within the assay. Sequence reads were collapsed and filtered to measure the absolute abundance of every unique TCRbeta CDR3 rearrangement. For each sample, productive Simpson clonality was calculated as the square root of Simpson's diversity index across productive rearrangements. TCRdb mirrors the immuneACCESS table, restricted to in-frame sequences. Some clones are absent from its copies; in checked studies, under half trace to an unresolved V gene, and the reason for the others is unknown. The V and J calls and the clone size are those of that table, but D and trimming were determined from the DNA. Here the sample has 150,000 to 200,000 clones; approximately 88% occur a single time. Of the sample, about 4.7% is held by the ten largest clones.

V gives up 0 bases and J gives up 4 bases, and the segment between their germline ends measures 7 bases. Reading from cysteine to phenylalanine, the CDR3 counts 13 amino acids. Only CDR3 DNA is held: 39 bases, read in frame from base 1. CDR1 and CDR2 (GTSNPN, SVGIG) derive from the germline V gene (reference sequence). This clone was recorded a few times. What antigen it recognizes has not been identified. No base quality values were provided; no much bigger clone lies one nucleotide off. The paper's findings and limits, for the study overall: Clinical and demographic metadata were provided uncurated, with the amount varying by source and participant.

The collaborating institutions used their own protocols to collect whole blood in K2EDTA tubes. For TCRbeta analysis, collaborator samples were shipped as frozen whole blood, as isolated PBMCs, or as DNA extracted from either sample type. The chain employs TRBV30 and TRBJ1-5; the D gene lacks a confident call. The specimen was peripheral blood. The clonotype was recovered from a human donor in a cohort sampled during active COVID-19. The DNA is TGTGCCTGGAGTGTGGCAACAAATCAGCCCCAGCATTTT. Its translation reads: CAWSVATNQPQHF.